The 4 T cell receptor beta chains reported below all come from one sample, sequenced in a study of shared clonotypes between healthy human individuals. The method was immunoSEQ multiplex PCR; TCRdb's version includes in-frame clones alone and lacks a portion of them. This table holds some 2,500,000 clones, approximately 94% found once. The sequenced sample consisted of naive CD4+ T cells from PBMCs. The subset here: CD45RA+ positively selected. The receptors were gathered from a man aged 18 to 30 in good health. Some clones in this sample may be carry-over from other donors' samples.

V and J are TRBV10-3 and TRBJ2-2; the match to TRBD1 covers 7 bases. CDR1 and CDR2 (germline): ENHRY, SYGVKD. J was trimmed by 0 bases and V by 2 bases; bases with no gene match: 6. The CDR3 has 17 residues. The chain's CDR3 is CAISETRQGPNTGELFF. The CDR3 nucleotides read TGTGCCATCAGTGAGACTCGACAGGGTCCGAACACCGGGGAGCTGTTTTTT.

In regard to this clone: A junction boundary mismatches the germline segment, possibly from a read error. The rearrangement joins TRBV28 to TRBJ2-7, with D perhaps matching TRBD1 (6 bases). Germline lookup yields CDR1 MDHEN and CDR2 SYDVKM. The CDR3 is made up of 11 amino acids. CDR3 amino acids: CASSDTGTFNF. The CDR3 DNA is TGTGCCAGCAGTGATACCGGGACATTTAACTTC.

The gene calls are TRBV28 and TRBJ2-2; 12 bases agree with TRBD2. CDR1 is MDHEN, CDR2 SYDVKM, per germline. V lost 4 bases, J lost 7 bases, and 7 bases stayed unmatched. This CDR3 is built from 16 residues. This CDR3 is CASSSTSGSKGGELFF. The DNA for the CDR3 is TGTGCCAGCAGTTCGACTAGCGGGAGCAAAGGCGGGGAGCTGTTTTTT.

This chain connects TRBV5-1 to TRBJ1-2, with D uncertain. The V and J ends lost 1 base and 0 bases respectively, with 10 bases between them. The CDR3 covers 15 residues. Looked up from germline, CDR1 is SGHRS and CDR2 is YFSETQ. The CDR3 DNA follows: TGCGCCAGCAGCTTGAACGGGGAGCCTAACTATGGCTACACCTTC. The encoded protein is CASSLNGEPNYGYTF.